This T cell receptor (beta chain) stems from a study of response to subunit inactivated influenza vaccine. The table lists this clonotype with a few counts. CDR3 size: 15 residues. Germline trimming cut 5 bases from V and 11 bases from J; bases unmatched to any gene: 12. Each CDR3 protein gets one entry after TCRdb re-called the RT-PCR reads with MiXCR. The data hold 250,000 to 350,000 distinct CDR3 sequences, with approximately 21% observed a single time. The TCR was taken from a man between 50 and 70 years old who received an inactivated influenza vaccine. Sequencing used PBMCs from blood, obtained about 20 months after vaccination. The V and J genes are TRBV12-3 or TRBV12-4 and TRBJ1-6; 7 nucleotides match TRBD1. The CDR3 reads CASSRDSAEGAPLHF. For the CDR3, the DNA is TGTGCCAGCAGTAGGGACAGCGCGGAAGGGGCACCCCTCCACTTT.